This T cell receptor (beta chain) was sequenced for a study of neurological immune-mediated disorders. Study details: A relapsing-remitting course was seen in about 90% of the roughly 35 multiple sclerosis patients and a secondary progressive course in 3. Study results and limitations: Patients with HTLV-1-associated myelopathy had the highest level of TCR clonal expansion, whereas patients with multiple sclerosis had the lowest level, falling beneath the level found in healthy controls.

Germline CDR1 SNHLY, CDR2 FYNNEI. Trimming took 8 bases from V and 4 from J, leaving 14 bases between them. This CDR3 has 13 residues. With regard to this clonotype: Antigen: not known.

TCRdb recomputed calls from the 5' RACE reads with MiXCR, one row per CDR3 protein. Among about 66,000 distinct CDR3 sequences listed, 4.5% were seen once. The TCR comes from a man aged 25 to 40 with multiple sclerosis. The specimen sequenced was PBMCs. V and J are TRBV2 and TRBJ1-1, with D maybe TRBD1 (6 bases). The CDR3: CASDAQGITEAFF. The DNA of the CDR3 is TGTGCCAGCGATGCCCAGGGGATCACTGAAGCTTTCTTT.